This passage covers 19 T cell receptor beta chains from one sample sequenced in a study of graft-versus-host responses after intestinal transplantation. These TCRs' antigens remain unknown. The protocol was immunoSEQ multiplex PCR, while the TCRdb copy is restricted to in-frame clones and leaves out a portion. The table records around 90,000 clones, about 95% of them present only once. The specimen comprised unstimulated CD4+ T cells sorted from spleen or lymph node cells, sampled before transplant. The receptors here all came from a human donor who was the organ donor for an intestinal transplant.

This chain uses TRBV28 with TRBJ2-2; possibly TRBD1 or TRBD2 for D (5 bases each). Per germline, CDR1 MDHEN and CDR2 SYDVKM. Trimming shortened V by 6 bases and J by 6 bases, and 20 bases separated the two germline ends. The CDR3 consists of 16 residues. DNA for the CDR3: TGTGCCAGCAGATCCCGCCGGGACGCCCCGTCCGGGGAGCTGTTTTTT. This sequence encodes CASRSRRDAPSGELFF.

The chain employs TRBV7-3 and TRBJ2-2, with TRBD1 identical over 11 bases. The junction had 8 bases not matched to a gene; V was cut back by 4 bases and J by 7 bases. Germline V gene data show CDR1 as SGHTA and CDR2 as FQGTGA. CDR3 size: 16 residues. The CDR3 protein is CASSSGQGALVGELFF. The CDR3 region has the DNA TGTGCCAGCAGCTCCGGACAGGGGGCATTAGTCGGGGAGCTGTTTTTT. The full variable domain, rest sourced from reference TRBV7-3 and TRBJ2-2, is GAGVSQTPSNKVTEKGKYVELRCDPISGHTALYWYRQSLGQGPEFLIYFQGTGAADDSGLPNDRFFAVRPEGSVSTLKIQRTERGDSAVYLCASSSGQGALVGELFFGEGSRLTVL.

CDR3 amino acids: CASSPGQGNEQYF. CDR3 DNA: TGTGCCAGCTCACCGGGACAGGGTAACGAGCAGTACTTC. This sequence joins TRBV18 and TRBJ2-7, with TRBD1 matching over 9 bases. The CDR3 extends over 13 amino acids. Per germline, CDR1 KGHSH and CDR2 LQKENI. Losses at the gene ends were 3 bases for V and 5 bases for J; bases not matched to a gene: 2.

The CDR3 coding sequence is TGTGCCAGCAGTGAACGGGACGTGGGCAGGGGGCGCTTCTACGAGCAGTACTTC. Protein product: CASSERDVGRGRFYEQYF. This chain connects TRBV6-1 to TRBJ2-7, with TRBD1 identical over 8 bases. CDR3 length equals 18 residues. In germline, CDR1 is MNHNS, CDR2 SASEGT. Trimming cost V 2 bases and J 3 bases; bases outside gene matches: 15.

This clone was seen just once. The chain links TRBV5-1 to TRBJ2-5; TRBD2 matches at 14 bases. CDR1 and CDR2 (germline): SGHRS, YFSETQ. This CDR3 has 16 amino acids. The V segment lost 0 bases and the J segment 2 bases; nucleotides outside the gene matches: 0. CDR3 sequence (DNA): TGCGCCAGCAGCTTGGGACTAGCGGGGGGGCAAGAGACCCAGTACTTC. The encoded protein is CASSLGLAGGQETQYF.

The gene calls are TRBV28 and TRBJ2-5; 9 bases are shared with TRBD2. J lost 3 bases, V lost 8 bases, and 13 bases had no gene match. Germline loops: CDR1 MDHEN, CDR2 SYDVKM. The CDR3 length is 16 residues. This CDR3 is CASSPILAGREETQYF. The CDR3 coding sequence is TGTGCCAGCTCTCCCATACTAGCGGGCCGGGAAGAGACCCAGTACTTC.

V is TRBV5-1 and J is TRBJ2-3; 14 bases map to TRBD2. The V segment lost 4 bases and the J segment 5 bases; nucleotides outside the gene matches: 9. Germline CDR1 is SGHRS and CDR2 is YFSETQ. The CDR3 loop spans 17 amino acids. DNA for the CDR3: TGCGCCAGCAGCGAAAAGACTAGCGGGGGGGCCCAAGATACGCAGTATTTT. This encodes CASSEKTSGGAQDTQYF.

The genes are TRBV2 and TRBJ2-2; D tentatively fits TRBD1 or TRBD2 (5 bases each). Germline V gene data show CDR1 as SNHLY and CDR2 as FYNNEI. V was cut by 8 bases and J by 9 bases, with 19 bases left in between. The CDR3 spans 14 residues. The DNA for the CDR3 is TGTGCCAGCTCCGACAGCGGTTCCATCCGGGAGCTGTTTTTT. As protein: CASSDSGSIRELFF.

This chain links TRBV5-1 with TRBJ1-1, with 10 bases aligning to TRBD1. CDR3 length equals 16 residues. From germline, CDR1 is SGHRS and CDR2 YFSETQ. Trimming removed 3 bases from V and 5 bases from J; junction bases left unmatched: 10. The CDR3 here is CASSSTTWDRGTEAFF. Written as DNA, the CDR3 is TGCGCCAGCAGCTCTACTACCTGGGACAGGGGAACTGAAGCTTTCTTT. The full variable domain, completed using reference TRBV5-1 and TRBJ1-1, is KAGVTQTPRYLIKTRGQQVTLSCSPISGHRSVSWYQQTPGQGLQFLFEYFSETQRNKGNFPGRFSGRQFSNSRSEMNVSTLELGDSALYLCASSSTTWDRGTEAFFGQGTRLTVV.

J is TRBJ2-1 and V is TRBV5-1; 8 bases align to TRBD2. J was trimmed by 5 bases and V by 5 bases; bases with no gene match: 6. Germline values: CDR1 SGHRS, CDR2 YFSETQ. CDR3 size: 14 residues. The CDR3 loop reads CASSRGGPNNEQFF. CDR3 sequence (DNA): TGCGCCAGCAGTCGGGGGGGCCCTAACAATGAGCAGTTCTTC.

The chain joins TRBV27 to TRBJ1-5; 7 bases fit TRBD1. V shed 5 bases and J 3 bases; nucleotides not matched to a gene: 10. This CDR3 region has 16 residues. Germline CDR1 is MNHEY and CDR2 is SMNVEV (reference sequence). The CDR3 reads CASSRRQDRFNQPQHF. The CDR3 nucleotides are TGTGCCAGCAGTCGACGACAGGACAGGTTCAATCAGCCCCAGCATTTT.

As DNA, the CDR3 is TGTGCCAGCAGTTTACGGCGACAGGGAAGGGTTGCAACTAATGAAAAACTGTTTTTT. It encodes CASSLRRQGRVATNEKLFF. The chain carries TRBV27 and TRBJ1-4; 7 nucleotides line up with TRBD1. CDR3 length: 19 residues. Germline V gene lookup returns CDR1 MNHEY and CDR2 SMNVEV (reference sequence). With 2 bases clipped from V and 0 bases from J, the junction kept 12 bases outside the gene matches. The entire variable domain, with the rest obtained from reference TRBV27 and TRBJ1-4, is as follows: EAQVTQNPRYLITVTGKKLTVTCSQNMNHEYMSWYRQDPGLGLRQIYYSMNVEVTDKGDVPEGYKVSRKEKRNFPLILESPSPNQTSLYFCASSLRRQGRVATNEKLFFGSGTQLSVL.

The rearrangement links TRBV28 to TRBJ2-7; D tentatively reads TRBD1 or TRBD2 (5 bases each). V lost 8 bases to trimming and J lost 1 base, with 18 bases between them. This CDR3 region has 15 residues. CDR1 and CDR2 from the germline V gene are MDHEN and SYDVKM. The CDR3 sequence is CASVGTRGASYEQYF. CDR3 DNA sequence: TGTGCCAGCGTGGGGACGAGGGGAGCGTCCTACGAGCAGTACTTC.

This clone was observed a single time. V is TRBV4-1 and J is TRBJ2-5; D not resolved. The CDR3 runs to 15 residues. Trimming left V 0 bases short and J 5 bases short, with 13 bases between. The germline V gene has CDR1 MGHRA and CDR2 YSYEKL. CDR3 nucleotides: TGCGCCAGCAGCCAAGAGGTAACCGGGCCCGAGACCCAGTACTTC. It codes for CASSQEVTGPETQYF.

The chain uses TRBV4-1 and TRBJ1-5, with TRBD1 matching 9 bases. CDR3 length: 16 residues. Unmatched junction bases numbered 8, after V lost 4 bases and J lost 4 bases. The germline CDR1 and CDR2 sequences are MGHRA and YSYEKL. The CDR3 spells CASSPDPGQGNQPQHF. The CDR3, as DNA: TGCGCCAGCAGCCCAGACCCGGGACAGGGAAATCAGCCCCAGCATTTT.

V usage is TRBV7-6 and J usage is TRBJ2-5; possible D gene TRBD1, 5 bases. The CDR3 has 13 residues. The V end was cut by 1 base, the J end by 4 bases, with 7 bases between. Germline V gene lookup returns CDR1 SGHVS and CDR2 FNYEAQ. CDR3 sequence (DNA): TGTGCCAGCAGCTTAGGCAGGGCAGAGACCCAGTACTTC. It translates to CASSLGRAETQYF.

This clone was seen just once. The CDR3: CASSADRAGTGELFF. The CDR3 region has the DNA TGTGCCAGCAGCGCGGACAGGGCGGGGACCGGGGAGCTGTTTTTT. The genes are TRBV9 and TRBJ2-2; TRBD1 matches 8 bases. CDR1 SGDLS and CDR2 YYNGEE come from the germline V gene. The CDR3 is made up of 15 amino acids. With 3 bases clipped from V and 5 bases from J, the junction kept 6 bases outside the gene matches. The variable domain in full, with the rest retrieved from reference TRBV9 and TRBJ2-2, is DSGVTQTPKHLITATGQRVTLRCSPRSGDLSVYWYQQSLDQGLQFLIQYYNGEERAKGNILERFSAQQFPDLHSELNLSSLELGDSALYFCASSADRAGTGELFFGEGSRLTVL.

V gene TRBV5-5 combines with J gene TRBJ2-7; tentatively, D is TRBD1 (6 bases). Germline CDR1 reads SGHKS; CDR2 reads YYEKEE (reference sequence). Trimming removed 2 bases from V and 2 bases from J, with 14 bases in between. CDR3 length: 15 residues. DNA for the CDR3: TGTGCCAGCAGCTTTAGTACCAGGGGTCCCTACGAGCAGTACTTC. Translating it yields CASSFSTRGPYEQYF.

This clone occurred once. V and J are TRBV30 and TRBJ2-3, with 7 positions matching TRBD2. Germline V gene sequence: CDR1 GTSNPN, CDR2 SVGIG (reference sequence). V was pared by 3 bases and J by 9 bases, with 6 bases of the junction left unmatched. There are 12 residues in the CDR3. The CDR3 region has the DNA TGTGCCTGGAGCTTCTGGCGGGGGACGCAGTATTTT. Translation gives CAWSFWRGTQYF.